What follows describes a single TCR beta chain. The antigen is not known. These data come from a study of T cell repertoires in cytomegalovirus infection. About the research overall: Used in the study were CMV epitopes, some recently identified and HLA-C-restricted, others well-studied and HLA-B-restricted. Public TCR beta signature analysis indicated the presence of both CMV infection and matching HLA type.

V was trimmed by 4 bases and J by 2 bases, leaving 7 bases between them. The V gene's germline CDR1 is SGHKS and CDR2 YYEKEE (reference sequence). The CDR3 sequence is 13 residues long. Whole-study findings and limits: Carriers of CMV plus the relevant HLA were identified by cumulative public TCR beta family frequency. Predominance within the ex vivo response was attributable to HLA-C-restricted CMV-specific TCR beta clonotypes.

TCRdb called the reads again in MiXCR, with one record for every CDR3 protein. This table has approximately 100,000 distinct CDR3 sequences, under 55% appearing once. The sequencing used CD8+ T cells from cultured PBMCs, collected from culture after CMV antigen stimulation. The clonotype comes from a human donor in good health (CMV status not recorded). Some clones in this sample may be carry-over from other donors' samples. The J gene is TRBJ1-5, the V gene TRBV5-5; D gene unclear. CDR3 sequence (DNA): TGTGCCAGCAGCACAGCCGGCAATCAGCCCCAGCATTTT. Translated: CASSTAGNQPQHF.